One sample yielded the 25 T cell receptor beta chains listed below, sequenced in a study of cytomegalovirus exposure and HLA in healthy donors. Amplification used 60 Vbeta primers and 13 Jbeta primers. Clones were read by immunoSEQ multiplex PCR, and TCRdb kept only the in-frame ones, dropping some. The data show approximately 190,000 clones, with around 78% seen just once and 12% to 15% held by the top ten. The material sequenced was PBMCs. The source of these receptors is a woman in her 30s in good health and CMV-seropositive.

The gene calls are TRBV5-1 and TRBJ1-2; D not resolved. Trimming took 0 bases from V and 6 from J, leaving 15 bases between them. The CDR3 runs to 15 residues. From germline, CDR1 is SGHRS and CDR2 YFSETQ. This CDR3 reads CASSLALSGRDGYTF. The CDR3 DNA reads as TGCGCCAGCAGCTTGGCCCTCTCGGGTCGGGATGGCTACACCTTC. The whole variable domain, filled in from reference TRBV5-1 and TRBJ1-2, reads KAGVTQTPRYLIKTRGQQVTLSCSPISGHRSVSWYQQTPGQGLQFLFEYFSETQRNKGNFPGRFSGRQFSNSRSEMNVSTLELGDSALYLCASSLALSGRDGYTFGSGTRLTVV.

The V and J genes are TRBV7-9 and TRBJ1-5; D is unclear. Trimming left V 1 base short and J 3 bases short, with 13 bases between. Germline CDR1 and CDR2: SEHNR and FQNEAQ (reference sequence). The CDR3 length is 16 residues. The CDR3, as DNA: TGTGCCAGCAGCTTAGTACGGGGTTTGGACAATCAGCCCCAGCATTTT. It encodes CASSLVRGLDNQPQHF.

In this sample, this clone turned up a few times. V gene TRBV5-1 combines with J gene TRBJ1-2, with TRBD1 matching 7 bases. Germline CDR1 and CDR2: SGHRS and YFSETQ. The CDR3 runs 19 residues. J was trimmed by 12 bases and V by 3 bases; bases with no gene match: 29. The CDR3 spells CASSYPYRGYVQGAWQDTF. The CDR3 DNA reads TGCGCCAGCAGCTACCCCTACAGGGGTTACGTACAGGGAGCCTGGCAAGACACCTTC. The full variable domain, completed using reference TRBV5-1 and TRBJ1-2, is KAGVTQTPRYLIKTRGQQVTLSCSPISGHRSVSWYQQTPGQGLQFLFEYFSETQRNKGNFPGRFSGRQFSNSRSEMNVSTLELGDSALYLCASSYPYRGYVQGAWQDTFGSGTRLTVV.

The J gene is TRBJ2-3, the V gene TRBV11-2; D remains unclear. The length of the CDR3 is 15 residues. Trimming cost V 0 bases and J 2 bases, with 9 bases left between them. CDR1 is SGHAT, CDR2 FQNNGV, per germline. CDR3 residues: CASSLDPSVTDTQYF. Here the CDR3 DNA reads TGTGCCAGCAGCTTAGATCCTAGTGTCACAGATACGCAGTATTTT.

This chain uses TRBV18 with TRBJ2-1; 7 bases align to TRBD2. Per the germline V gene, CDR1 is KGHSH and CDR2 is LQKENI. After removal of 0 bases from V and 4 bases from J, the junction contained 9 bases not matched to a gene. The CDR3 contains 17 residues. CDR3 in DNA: TGTGCCAGCTCACCACCGAGCCTAGCGGCAGGTTACAATGAGCAGTTCTTC. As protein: CASSPPSLAAGYNEQFF.

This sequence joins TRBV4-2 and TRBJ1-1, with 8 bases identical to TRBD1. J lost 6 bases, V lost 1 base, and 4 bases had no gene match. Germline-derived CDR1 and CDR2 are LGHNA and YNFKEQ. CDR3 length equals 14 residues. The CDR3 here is CASSQGTGWAEAFF. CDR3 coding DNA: TGTGCCAGCAGCCAAGGGACAGGGTGGGCTGAAGCTTTCTTT.

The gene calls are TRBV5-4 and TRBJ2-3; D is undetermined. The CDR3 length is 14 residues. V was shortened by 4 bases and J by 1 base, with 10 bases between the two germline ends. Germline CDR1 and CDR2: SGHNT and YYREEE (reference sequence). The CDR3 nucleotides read TGTGCCAGCAGCCCTAATGGTCGCACAGATACGCAGTATTTT. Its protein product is CASSPNGRTDTQYF.

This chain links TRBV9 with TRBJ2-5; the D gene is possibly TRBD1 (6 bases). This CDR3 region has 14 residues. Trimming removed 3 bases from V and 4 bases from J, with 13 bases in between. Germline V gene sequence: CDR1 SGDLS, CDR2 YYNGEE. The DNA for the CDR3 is TGTGCCAGCAGCGAACTACAGGGTGGAGAGACCCAGTACTTC. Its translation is CASSELQGGETQYF.

CDR3 residues: CSVEGGQGNYEQYF. CDR3 nucleotide sequence: TGCAGCGTTGAAGGAGGACAGGGGAACTACGAGCAGTACTTC. V usage is TRBV29-1 and J usage is TRBJ2-7, with TRBD1 identical over 9 bases. Germline V CDR1 and CDR2: SQVTM, ANQGSEA. With 1 base clipped from V and 3 bases from J, the junction kept 4 bases outside the gene matches. The CDR3 loop spans 14 amino acids.

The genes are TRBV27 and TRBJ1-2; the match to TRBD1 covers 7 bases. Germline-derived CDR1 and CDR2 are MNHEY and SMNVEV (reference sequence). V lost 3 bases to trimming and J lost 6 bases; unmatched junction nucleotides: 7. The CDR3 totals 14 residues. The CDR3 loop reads CASSFLGDRDGYTF. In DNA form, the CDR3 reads TGTGCCAGCAGTTTTTTAGGGGACAGAGATGGCTACACCTTC.

The CDR3 coding sequence is TGTGCCAGCAGGGTCGGAGGAGGGGTCACTGAAGCTTTCTTT. It is translated as CASRVGGGVTEAFF. The chain recombines TRBV6-1 with TRBJ1-1; tentatively, D is TRBD1 (5 bases). Germline CDR1 reads MNHNS; CDR2 reads SASEGT. The V gene lost 6 bases and the J gene lost 4 bases, with 15 bases spanning the gap. This CDR3 has 14 residues.

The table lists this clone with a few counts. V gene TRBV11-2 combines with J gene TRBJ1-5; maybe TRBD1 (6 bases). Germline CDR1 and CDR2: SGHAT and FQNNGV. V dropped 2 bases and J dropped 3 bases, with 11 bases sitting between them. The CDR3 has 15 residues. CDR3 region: CASSLRAGDNQPQHF. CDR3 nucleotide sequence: TGTGCCAGCAGCTTAAGGGCAGGGGACAATCAGCCCCAGCATTTT.

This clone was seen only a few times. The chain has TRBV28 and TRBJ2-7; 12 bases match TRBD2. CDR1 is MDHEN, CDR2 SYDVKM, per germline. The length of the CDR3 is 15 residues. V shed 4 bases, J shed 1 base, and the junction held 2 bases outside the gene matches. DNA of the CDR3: TGTGCCAGCAGTTCCGGACTAGCGGGATCCTACGAGCAGTACTTC. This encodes CASSSGLAGSYEQYF.

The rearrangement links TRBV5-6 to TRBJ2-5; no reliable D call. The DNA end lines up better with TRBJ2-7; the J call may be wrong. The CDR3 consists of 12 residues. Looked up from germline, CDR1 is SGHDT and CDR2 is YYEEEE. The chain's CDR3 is CASSLSQAEQYF. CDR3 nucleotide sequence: TGTGCCAGCAGCTTGAGCCAAGCCGAGCAGTACTTC.

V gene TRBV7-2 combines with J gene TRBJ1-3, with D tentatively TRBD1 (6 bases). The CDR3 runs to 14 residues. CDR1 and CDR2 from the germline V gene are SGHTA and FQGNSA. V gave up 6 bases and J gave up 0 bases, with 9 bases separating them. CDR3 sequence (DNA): TGTGCCAGCAGTCTGACAGGCTCTGGAAACACCATATATTTT. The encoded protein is CASSLTGSGNTIYF.

In DNA form, the CDR3 reads TGCGCCAGCAGCTCGACCACCGGGACAGGAAGCACAGATACGCAGTATTTT. Amino acid sequence: CASSSTTGTGSTDTQYF. This chain joins TRBV5-1 and TRBJ2-3, with 8 bases matching TRBD1. This CDR3 has 17 residues. The V gene end was trimmed by 3 bases and the J gene end by 0 bases; junction bases not matched to a gene: 9. The germline gives CDR1 SGHRS, CDR2 YFSETQ. Filled out from reference TRBV5-1 and TRBJ2-3, the complete variable domain reads KAGVTQTPRYLIKTRGQQVTLSCSPISGHRSVSWYQQTPGQGLQFLFEYFSETQRNKGNFPGRFSGRQFSNSRSEMNVSTLELGDSALYLCASSSTTGTGSTDTQYFGPGTRLTVL.

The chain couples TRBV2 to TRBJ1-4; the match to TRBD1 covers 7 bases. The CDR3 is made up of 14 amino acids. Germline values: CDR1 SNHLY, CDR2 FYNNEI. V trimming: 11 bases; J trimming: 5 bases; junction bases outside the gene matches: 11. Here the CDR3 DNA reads TGTGCCTCTAAAACGGGGGACAGCAATGAAAAACTGTTTTTT. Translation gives CASKTGDSNEKLFF.

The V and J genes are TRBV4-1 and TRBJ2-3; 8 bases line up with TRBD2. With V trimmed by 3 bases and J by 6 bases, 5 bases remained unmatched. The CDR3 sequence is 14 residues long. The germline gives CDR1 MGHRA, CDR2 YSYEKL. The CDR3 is CASSQRLAHDTQYF. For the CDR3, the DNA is TGCGCCAGCAGCCAGAGACTAGCGCATGATACGCAGTATTTT.

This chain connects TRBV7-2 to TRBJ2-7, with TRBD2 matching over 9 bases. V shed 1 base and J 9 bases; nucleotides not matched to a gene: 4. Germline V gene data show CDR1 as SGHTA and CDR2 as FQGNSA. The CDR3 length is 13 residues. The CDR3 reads CASSLVSGSLQYF. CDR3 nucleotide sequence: TGTGCCAGCAGCTTAGTTAGCGGGAGTTTGCAGTACTTC.

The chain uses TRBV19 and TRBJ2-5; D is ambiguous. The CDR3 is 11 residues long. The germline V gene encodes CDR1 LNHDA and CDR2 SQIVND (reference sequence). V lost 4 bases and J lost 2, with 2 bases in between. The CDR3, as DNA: TGTGCCAGTAGTACTCAAGAGACCCAGTACTTC. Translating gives CASSTQETQYF.

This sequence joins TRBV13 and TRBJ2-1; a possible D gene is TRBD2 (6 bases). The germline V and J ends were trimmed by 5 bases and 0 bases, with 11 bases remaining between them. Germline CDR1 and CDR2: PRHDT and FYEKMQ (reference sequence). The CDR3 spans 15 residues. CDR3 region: CASSTGTLSYNEQFF. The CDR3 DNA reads TGTGCCAGCAGCACCGGGACTCTCTCCTACAATGAGCAGTTCTTC. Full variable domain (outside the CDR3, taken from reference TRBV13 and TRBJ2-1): AAGVIQSPRHLIKEKRETATLKCYPIPRHDTVYWYQQGPGQDPQFLISFYEKMQSDKGSIPDRFSAQQFSDYHSELNMSSLELGDSALYFCASSTGTLSYNEQFFGPGTRLTVL.

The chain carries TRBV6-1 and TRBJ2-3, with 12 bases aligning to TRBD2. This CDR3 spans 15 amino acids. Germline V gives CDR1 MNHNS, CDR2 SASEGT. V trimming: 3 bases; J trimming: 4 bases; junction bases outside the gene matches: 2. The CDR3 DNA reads TGTGCCAGCAGTGACCTAGCGGGGGGGCCAGATACGCAGTATTTT. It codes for CASSDLAGGPDTQYF.

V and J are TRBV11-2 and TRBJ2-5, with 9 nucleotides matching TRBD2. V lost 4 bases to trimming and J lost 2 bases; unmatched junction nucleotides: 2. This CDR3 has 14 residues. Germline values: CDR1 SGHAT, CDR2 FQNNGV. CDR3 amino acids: CASSWAGGQETQYF. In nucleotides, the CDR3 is TGTGCCAGCAGCTGGGCGGGAGGGCAAGAGACCCAGTACTTC.

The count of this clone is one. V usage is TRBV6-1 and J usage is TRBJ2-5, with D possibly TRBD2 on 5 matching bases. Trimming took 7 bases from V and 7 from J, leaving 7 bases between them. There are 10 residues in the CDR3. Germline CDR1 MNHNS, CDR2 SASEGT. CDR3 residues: CASNGGTQYF. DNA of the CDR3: TGTGCCAGCAATGGAGGGACCCAGTACTTC.

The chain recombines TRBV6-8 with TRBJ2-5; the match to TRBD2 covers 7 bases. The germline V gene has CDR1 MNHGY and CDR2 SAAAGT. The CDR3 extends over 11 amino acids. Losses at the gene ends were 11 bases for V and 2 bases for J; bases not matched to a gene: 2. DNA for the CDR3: TGTGCCGGGGGGGGGCAAGAGACCCAGTACTTC. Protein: CAGGGQETQYF.